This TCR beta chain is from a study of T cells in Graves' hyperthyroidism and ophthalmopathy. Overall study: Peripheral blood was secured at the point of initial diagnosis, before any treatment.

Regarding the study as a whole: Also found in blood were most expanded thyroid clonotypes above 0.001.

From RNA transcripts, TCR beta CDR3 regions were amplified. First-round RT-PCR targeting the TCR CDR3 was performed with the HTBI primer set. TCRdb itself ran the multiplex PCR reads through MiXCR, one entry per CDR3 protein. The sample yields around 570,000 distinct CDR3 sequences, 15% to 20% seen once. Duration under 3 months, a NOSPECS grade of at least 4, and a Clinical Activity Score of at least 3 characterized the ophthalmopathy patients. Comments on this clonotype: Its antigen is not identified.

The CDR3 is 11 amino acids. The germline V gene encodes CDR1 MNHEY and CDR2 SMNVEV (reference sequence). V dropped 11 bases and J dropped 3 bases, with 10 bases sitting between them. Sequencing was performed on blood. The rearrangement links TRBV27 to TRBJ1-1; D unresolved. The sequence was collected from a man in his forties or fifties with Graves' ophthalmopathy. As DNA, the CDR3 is TGTGCCGCGGGGAGGGACACTGAAGCTTTCTTT. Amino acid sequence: CAAGRDTEAFF.